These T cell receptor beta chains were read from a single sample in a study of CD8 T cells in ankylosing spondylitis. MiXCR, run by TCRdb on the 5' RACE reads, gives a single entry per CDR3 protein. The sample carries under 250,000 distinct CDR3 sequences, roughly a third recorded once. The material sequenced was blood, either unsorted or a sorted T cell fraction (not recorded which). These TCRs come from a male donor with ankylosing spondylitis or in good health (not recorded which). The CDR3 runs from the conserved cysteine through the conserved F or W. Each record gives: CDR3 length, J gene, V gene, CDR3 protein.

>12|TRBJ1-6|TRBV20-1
CSARVGNSPLHF
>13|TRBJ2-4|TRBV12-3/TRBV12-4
CASSPLAKNIQYF
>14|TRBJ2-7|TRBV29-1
CSVDALDSDYEQYF
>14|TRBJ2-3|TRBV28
CASSFGGWWDTQYF
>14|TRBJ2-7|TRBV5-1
CASSSLAGGNEQYF
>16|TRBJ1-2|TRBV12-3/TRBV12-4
CASRPGQGAPNYGYTF
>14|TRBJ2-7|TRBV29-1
CSVETSGGSYEQYF
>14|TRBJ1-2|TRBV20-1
CSAPEVEFSYGYTF
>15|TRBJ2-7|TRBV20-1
CSATHPGGWGYEQYF
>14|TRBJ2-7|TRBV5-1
CASSPGQAAYEQYF
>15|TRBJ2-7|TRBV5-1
CASSIDRGFAYEQYF
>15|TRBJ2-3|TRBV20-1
CSAGRRDSSTDTQYF
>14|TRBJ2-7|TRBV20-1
CSAFQGTVTYEQYF
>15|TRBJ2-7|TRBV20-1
CSARYLGGLIYEQYF
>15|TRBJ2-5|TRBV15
CATSRDQGSGETQYF
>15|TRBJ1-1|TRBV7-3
CASSSRGGPYTEAFF
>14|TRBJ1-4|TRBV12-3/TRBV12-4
CASRVGLRSEKLFF
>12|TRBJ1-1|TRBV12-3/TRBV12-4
CASSVFRDEAFF
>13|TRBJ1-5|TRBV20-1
CSARQGVVQPQHF
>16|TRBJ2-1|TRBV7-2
CASSLMSGGVFYEQFF
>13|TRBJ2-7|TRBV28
CASSLPARPVQYF
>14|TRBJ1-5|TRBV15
CATSSRDKGQPQHF
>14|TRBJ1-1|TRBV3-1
CASSQVTENTEAFF
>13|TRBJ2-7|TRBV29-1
CSVVSQNSYEQYF
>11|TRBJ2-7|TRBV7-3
CASSFGIEQYF
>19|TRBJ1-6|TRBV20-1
CSARIAAVGLSSYNSPLHF
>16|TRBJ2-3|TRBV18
CASSPPSQGYTDTQYF
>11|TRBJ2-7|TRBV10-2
CASSSAGEQYF
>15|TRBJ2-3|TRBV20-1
CSARDSRGDSDTQYF
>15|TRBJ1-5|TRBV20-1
CSARVTGVGDQPQHF
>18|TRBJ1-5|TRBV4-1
CASSLSGGTPGGDQPQHF
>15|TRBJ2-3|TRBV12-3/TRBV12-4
CASSLWGRPTDTQYF
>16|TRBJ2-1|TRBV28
CASSFISGGWYNEQFF
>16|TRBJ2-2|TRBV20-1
CSARDPAGGPAGELFF
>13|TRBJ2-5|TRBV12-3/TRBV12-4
CASSLYGGETQYF
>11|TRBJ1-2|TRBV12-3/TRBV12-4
CASRDSNGYTF
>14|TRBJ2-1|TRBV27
CASTTLGGVNEQFF
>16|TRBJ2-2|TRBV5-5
CASSLRGGYGTGELFF
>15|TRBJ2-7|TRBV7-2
CASSLLSVESYEQYF
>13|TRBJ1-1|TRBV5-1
CASSLEASTEAFF
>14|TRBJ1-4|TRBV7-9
CASSLFGANEKLFF
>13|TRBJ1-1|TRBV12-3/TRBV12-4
CASSPRGGAEAFF
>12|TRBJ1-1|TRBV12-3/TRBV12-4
CASRGFPGEAFF
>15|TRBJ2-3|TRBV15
CATSRDGPFTDTQYF
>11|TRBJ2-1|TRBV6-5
CASGFAGAVFF
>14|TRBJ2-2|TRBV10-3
CAISESTVARELFF
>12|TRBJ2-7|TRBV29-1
CSVADRGYEQYF
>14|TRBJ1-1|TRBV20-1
CSARDRDGNTEAFF
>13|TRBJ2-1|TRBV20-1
CSARAAITGEQFF
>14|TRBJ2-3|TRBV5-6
CASSLVWSPDTQYF
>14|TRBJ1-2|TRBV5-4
CASSDAQGAYGYTF
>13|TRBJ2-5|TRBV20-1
CSASDPNRETQYF
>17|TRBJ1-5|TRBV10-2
CASSESRAFGTYQPQHF
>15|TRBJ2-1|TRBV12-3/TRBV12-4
CASRPGTGGSYEQFF
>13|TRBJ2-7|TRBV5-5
CASSLGAGFEQYF